The 6 T cell receptor beta chains below all came from one sample that was sequenced in a study of T cell responses to AZD1222 COVID-19 vaccine. TCRdb's table, derived via immunoSEQ multiplex PCR, lists solely in-frame clones and lacks some. The data show about 150,000 clones, roughly 90% seen once. This specimen consisted of peripheral blood, obtained 28 days after the second AZD1222 dose. Every receptor here comes from an adult who received the AZD1222 COVID-19 vaccine.

V and J are TRBV5-1 and TRBJ2-1; D gene unclear. The CDR3 sequence is 13 residues long. Germline V lookup: CDR1 SGHRS, CDR2 YFSETQ. V shed 4 bases and J shed 7 bases, with 12 bases lying between them. The CDR3 DNA reads TGCGCCAGCAGCGCCGGACCCGGGAATGAGCAGTTCTTC. Amino acid sequence: CASSAGPGNEQFF.

V and J are TRBV2 and TRBJ1-5, with unresolved D. The CDR3 has 13 residues. Trimming removed 4 bases from V and 4 bases from J, with 8 bases in between. From germline, CDR1 is SNHLY and CDR2 FYNNEI. DNA of the CDR3: TGTGCCAGCAGTGGAGGGCCAAATCAGCCCCAGCATTTT. It codes for CASSGGPNQPQHF.

The chain links TRBV6-5 to TRBJ2-5; unclear D gene. Trimming took off 10 bases at V and 5 bases at J, with 17 bases between the two ends. In germline, CDR1 is MNHEY, CDR2 SVGAGI. The CDR3 is made up of 13 amino acids. CDR3 sequence: CATPLLGRETQYF. The CDR3 region has the DNA TGTGCCACCCCCCTTCTTGGGCGGGAGACCCAGTACTTC.

CDR3 DNA: TGTGCCAGCAGCCGCGACAGGGGTTCCTACAATGAGCAGTTCTTC. Encoded protein: CASSRDRGSYNEQFF. This chain links TRBV3-1 (or the pseudogene TRBV3-2) with TRBJ2-1; 8 bases line up with TRBD1. This CDR3 spans 15 amino acids. V lost 4 bases and J lost 1; bases outside the gene matches: 3. CDR1 is LGHDT and CDR2 is YNNKEL in the germline V gene (reference sequence).

This chain joins TRBV6-5 and TRBJ1-1; a weak D match, TRBD1 (6 bases). Germline V CDR1 and CDR2: MNHEY, SVGAGI. The CDR3 is 14 amino acids. Trimming shortened V by 2 bases and J by 6 bases, and 13 bases separated the two germline ends. This chain's CDR3 is CASSYGGARPEAFF. The DNA of the CDR3 is TGTGCCAGCAGTTACGGGGGGGCCCGGCCTGAAGCTTTCTTT.

This chain connects TRBV3-1 (or the pseudogene TRBV3-2) to TRBJ1-1; no clear D. CDR1 and CDR2 (germline): LGHDT, YNNKEL (reference sequence). V was trimmed by 7 bases and J by 3 bases, leaving 15 bases between them. This CDR3 is built from 14 residues. The CDR3, as DNA: TGTGCCAGCACCCCAACTCGCAGCTACACTGAAGCTTTCTTT. Translating it yields CASTPTRSYTEAFF.